What follows is one TCR beta chain and its context. Its antigen is currently unknown. This specimen belongs to a study of radiotherapy plus CTLA-4 blockade in lung cancer. Study details: Among patients, over 15% showed objective responses, and approximately 30% had disease control. Overall study results and limits: Dynamics of early blood T cell clones, together with interferon-beta, were reportedly the best predictors of response. Radiotherapy plus ipilimumab was followed by expansion in blood of tumor-derived TCR clones.

Receiving focal radiation plus CTLA-4 blockade with ipilimumab were patients who had chemo-refractory metastatic non-small-cell lung cancer. Produced via immunoSEQ multiplex PCR; TCRdb's table is partial and in-frame only. Counted here are about 59,000 clones, 82% occurring once; the ten biggest clones make up about 6.1%. Here the sequenced sample was peripheral blood, taken from a patient treated with radiotherapy plus ipilimumab. The receptor was derived from a human donor with non-small cell lung cancer whose response to radiotherapy plus ipilimumab could not be evaluated.

CDR3 loop: CASSYGEGRGDGYTF. The CDR3 region has the DNA TGTGCCAGCAGTTACGGAGAGGGACGGGGGGATGGCTACACCTTC. The rearrangement links TRBV6-6 to TRBJ1-2; possible D gene TRBD1, 5 bases. V dropped 2 bases and J dropped 6 bases, with 16 bases sitting between them. From germline, CDR1 is MNHNY and CDR2 SVGAGI (reference sequence). This CDR3 has 15 amino acids.